The 24 T cell receptor beta chains below were found in one sample sequenced in a study of neurological immune-mediated disorders. MiXCR, run by TCRdb on the 5' RACE reads, gives a single entry per CDR3 protein. The top ten clones hold 3.5% to 4.5% of a sample with some 53,000 distinct CDR3 sequences, about 15% of them seen once. Input material: PBMCs. These receptors all stem from a man between 60 and 75 years old in good health.

Remarks on this clonotype: A much bigger clone sits one base away, suggesting this may be a read error. The chain employs TRBV20-1 and TRBJ1-2, with 8 nucleotides matching TRBD1. Germline V gives CDR1 DFQATT, CDR2 SNEGSKA (reference sequence). The V segment lost 3 bases and the J segment 4 bases; nucleotides outside the gene matches: 7. This CDR3 is built from 14 residues. CDR3 nucleotides: TGCAGTGCTAGGCACGCTGGGACAGGCTATGGCTACACCTTC. Translating gives CSARHAGTGYGYTF.

This clonotype has just a few counts. CDR3 DNA: TGCAGCGTTGACGGGACCGACGGTGAAAAACTGTTTTTT. Translated: CSVDGTDGEKLFF. The V call is TRBV29-1, the J call TRBJ1-4; the D gene is possibly TRBD1 (5 bases). Germline V CDR1 and CDR2: SQVTM, ANQGSEA. Between the trimmed V and J ends, which lost 3 bases and 7 bases, there was a span of 12 bases. The CDR3 sequence is 13 residues long. Filled out from reference TRBV29-1 and TRBJ1-4, the complete variable domain reads SAVISQKPSRDICQRGTSLTIQCQVDSQVTMMFWYRQQPGQSLTLIATANQGSEATYESGFVIDKFPISRPNLTFSTLTVSNMSPEDSSIYLCSVDGTDGEKLFFGSGTQLSVL.

This clonotype was seen many times. The J gene is TRBJ2-7, the V gene TRBV3-1, with unresolved D. With 6 bases removed from V and 3 bases from J, the gap between germline ends came to 6 bases. The CDR3 has 11 amino acids. Germline-derived CDR1 and CDR2 are LGHDT and YNNKEL (reference sequence). In nucleotides, the CDR3 is TGTGCCAGCAGTACCAACTACGAGCAGTACTTC. It is translated as CASSTNYEQYF.

In its sample, this clonotype was seen many times. The chain couples TRBV7-3 to TRBJ1-4; D gene uncertain. V gave up 5 bases and J gave up 5 bases, with 9 bases separating them. Germline V CDR1 and CDR2: SGHTA, FQGTGA. CDR3 size: 13 residues. The CDR3 sequence: CASSPGPNEKLFF. CDR3 nucleotide sequence: TGTGCCAGCAGCCCTGGTCCCAATGAAAAACTGTTTTTT.

This clonotype came up many times. The CDR3 nucleotides read TGTGCCAGCAGTTGGTCCCAGGGGGATGGCCAGCCCCAGCATTTT. This gives the protein CASSWSQGDGQPQHF. V and J are TRBV6-5 and TRBJ1-5; 7 nucleotides line up with TRBD1. The CDR3 extends over 15 amino acids. V was pared by 4 bases and J by 7 bases, with 10 bases of the junction left unmatched. Germline CDR1 is MNHEY and CDR2 is SVGAGI.

This clonotype was detected ten times or more. This chain connects TRBV15 to TRBJ1-6; no clear D gene. V was trimmed by 0 bases and J by 11 bases, leaving 8 bases between them. The V gene's germline CDR1 is LNHNV and CDR2 YYDKDF (reference sequence). CDR3 length: 13 amino acids. CDR3 in DNA: TGTGCCACCAGCAGAGATCCCGGTACACCCCTCCACTTT. Its translation: CATSRDPGTPLHF.

This clonotype was found many times. This chain connects TRBV12-3 or TRBV12-4 to TRBJ2-3; 9 nucleotides match TRBD2. V was pared by 1 base and J by 3 bases, with 8 bases of the junction left unmatched. CDR3 size: 17 residues. The CDR3 spells CASSLGRLAGPTDTQYF. The DNA for the CDR3 is TGTGCCAGCAGTTTAGGACGGCTAGCGGGACCGACAGATACGCAGTATTTT.

This clonotype was detected ten times or more. The rearrangement joins TRBV12-3 or TRBV12-4 to TRBJ2-1; TRBD2 aligns across 10 bases. This CDR3 region has 16 residues. V shed 3 bases and J 1 base; nucleotides not matched to a gene: 3. The CDR3 here is CASSFPGLASYNEQFF. As DNA, the CDR3 is TGTGCCAGCAGTTTCCCGGGACTAGCGTCCTACAATGAGCAGTTCTTC.

This clonotype was counted many times. The chain combines TRBV9 with TRBJ2-4; 9 bases match TRBD2. CDR1 SGDLS and CDR2 YYNGEE come from the germline V gene. The CDR3 sequence is 18 residues long. V shed 3 bases, J shed 2 bases, and the junction held 12 bases outside the gene matches. The CDR3 is CASSGAMREGRTKNIQYF. For the CDR3, the DNA is TGTGCCAGCAGCGGGGCGATGCGGGAGGGCCGAACCAAAAACATTCAGTACTTC.

This clonotype was observed at least ten times. CDR3 protein: CSAYRAYNEQFF. DNA of the CDR3: TGCAGCGCCTACAGGGCCTACAATGAGCAGTTCTTC. This rearrangement joins TRBV29-1 to TRBJ2-1; the D gene is possibly TRBD1 (6 bases). Trimming took off 7 bases at V and 2 bases at J, with 9 bases between the two ends. This CDR3 region has 12 residues. CDR1 and CDR2 (germline): SQVTM, ANQGSEA.

In its sample, this clonotype was seen many times. The chain recombines TRBV7-9 with TRBJ1-5, with D tentatively TRBD1 (6 bases). CDR3 length: 13 residues. V lost 2 bases and J 4 bases, leaving 6 bases between the germline ends. Germline V gene lookup returns CDR1 SEHNR and CDR2 FQNEAQ (reference sequence). The CDR3 protein is CASSLTGNQPQHF. The CDR3 DNA reads as TGTGCCAGCAGCTTAACAGGGAATCAGCCCCAGCATTTT.

Many counts were recorded for this clonotype. The genes are TRBV7-3 and TRBJ2-3, with D maybe TRBD2 (5 bases). The germline V gene has CDR1 SGHTA and CDR2 FQGTGA. With 3 bases removed from V and 4 bases from J, the gap between germline ends came to 11 bases. The CDR3 has 14 amino acids. The CDR3, as DNA: TGTGCCAGCAGCTTCGTGGGAGAGGCAGATACGCAGTATTTT. This encodes CASSFVGEADTQYF.

At least ten counts were recorded for this clonotype. This CDR3 is CSVVAGATYNEQFF. CDR3 bases: TGCAGCGTTGTAGCGGGAGCTACCTACAATGAGCAGTTCTTC. V usage is TRBV29-1 and J usage is TRBJ2-1, with TRBD2 identical over 9 bases. Germline loops: CDR1 SQVTM, CDR2 ANQGSEA. Unmatched junction bases numbered 3, after V lost 4 bases and J lost 2 bases. This CDR3 contains 14 residues.

This clonotype appeared many times. The chain couples TRBV6-6 to TRBJ2-7, with 8 bases identical to TRBD1. Germline V CDR1 and CDR2: MNHNY, SVGAGI (reference sequence). This CDR3 is built from 17 residues. V trimming: 3 bases; J trimming: 0 bases; junction bases outside the gene matches: 10. DNA for the CDR3: TGTGCCAGCAGTTATGGAGCACAGGGGGGCAGCTCCTACGAGCAGTACTTC. This encodes CASSYGAQGGSSYEQYF.

This clonotype was observed many times. V gene TRBV7-2 combines with J gene TRBJ2-3; a possible D gene is TRBD2 (6 bases). Trimming left V 3 bases short and J 2 bases short, with 12 bases between. The CDR3 extends over 15 amino acids. CDR1 and CDR2 (germline): SGHTA, FQGNSA. CDR3 coding DNA: TGTGCCAGCAGCTTGACTAGTCAGCTCACAGATACGCAGTATTTT. Its translation is CASSLTSQLTDTQYF.

There are many counts of this clonotype. For the CDR3, the DNA is TGTGCCAGCAGTTTATCCTCGGAAGGGACCGGGGAGCTGTTTTTT. Translation: CASSLSSEGTGELFF. This chain links TRBV28 with TRBJ2-2; D not resolved. V was shortened by 1 base and J by 5 bases, with 11 bases between the two germline ends. This CDR3 has 15 residues. The germline V gene has CDR1 MDHEN and CDR2 SYDVKM. The complete variable domain, with remaining parts taken from reference TRBV28 and TRBJ2-2, reads DVKVTQSSRYLVKRTGEKVFLECVQDMDHENMFWYRQDPGLGLRLIYFSYDVKMKEKGDIPEGYSVSREKKERFSLILESASTNQTSMYLCASSLSSEGTGELFFGEGSRLTVL.

This clonotype was observed many times. The rearrangement links TRBV12-5 to TRBJ2-5; TRBD1 or TRBD2 may be the D gene (5 bases each). Germline-derived CDR1 and CDR2 are LGHNT and FRNRAP. Trimming shortened V by 10 bases and J by 5 bases, and 11 bases separated the two germline ends. The CDR3 is 11 residues long. Written as DNA, the CDR3 is TGTGCTATGGACTGGGGGGAGACCCAGTACTTC. Translated, it gives CAMDWGETQYF.

At least ten counts were recorded for this clonotype. The chain has TRBV5-1 and TRBJ2-7; D is ambiguous. CDR3 length equals 14 residues. V lost 4 bases and J 3 bases, leaving 14 bases between the germline ends. Germline V CDR1 and CDR2: SGHRS, YFSETQ. The CDR3 region has the DNA TGCGCCAGCAGCGAATACGACCAGTACTACGAGCAGTACTTC. Protein sequence: CASSEYDQYYEQYF.

This clonotype was detected ten times or more. The rearrangement uses TRBV12-3 or TRBV12-4 and TRBJ1-5; 10 nucleotides agree with TRBD1. The V segment lost 5 bases and the J segment 2 bases; nucleotides outside the gene matches: 0. This CDR3 comprises 14 residues. CDR3: CASSGTGGNQPQHF. The CDR3 DNA is TGTGCCAGCAGTGGGACAGGGGGCAATCAGCCCCAGCATTTT.

This clonotype was counted ten times or more. The chain employs TRBV20-1 and TRBJ2-3, with 11 bases lining up with TRBD2. This CDR3 comprises 19 residues. V shed 8 bases, J shed 1 base, and the junction held 20 bases outside the gene matches. The germline gives CDR1 DFQATT, CDR2 SNEGSKA (reference sequence). The CDR3, as DNA: TGCAGTTCAGATGGCAGACTAGCGGGATCTTCCCCTGGCACAGATACGCAGTATTTT. Amino acids: CSSDGRLAGSSPGTDTQYF.

This clonotype was seen repeatedly, ten times or more. The rearrangement uses TRBV11-2 and TRBJ2-1; tentatively, D is TRBD1 (6 bases). Per germline, CDR1 SGHAT and CDR2 FQNNGV. The CDR3 extends over 15 amino acids. V lost 3 bases and J 0 bases, leaving 9 bases between the germline ends. Here the CDR3 DNA reads TGTGCCAGCAGCTTGGACAGAGGCTCCTACAATGAGCAGTTCTTC. This translates into CASSLDRGSYNEQFF.

This clonotype was seen repeatedly, ten times or more. The chain links TRBV15 to TRBJ2-2; D gene uncertain. Trimming cost V 1 base and J 4 bases, with 7 bases left between them. Germline CDR1 and CDR2: LNHNV and YYDKDF (reference sequence). The CDR3 runs to 14 residues. This CDR3 is CATSRARVTGELFF. Written as DNA, the CDR3 is TGTGCCACCAGCAGAGCTAGGGTCACCGGGGAGCTGTTTTTT.

The chain employs TRBV5-1 and TRBJ2-7, with 7 bases aligning to TRBD1. The CDR3 is 16 amino acids. In germline, CDR1 is SGHRS, CDR2 YFSETQ. V lost 7 bases and J lost 1; bases outside the gene matches: 14. The CDR3 DNA reads as TGCGCCAGCTTGGCCCCATCGAGGGGGCATTCCTACGAGCAGTACTTC. Encoded protein: CASLAPSRGHSYEQYF.

The table lists this clonotype with many counts. The CDR3 loop reads CSVVPDNEQFF. CDR3 nucleotide sequence: TGCAGCGTTGTGCCGGACAATGAGCAGTTCTTC. The rearrangement joins TRBV29-1 to TRBJ2-1; D uncertain. The CDR3 runs to 11 residues. The germline V gene encodes CDR1 SQVTM and CDR2 ANQGSEA. Deletions cut 4 bases from V and 5 bases from J, with 6 bases between.